These 31 T cell receptor beta chains were all obtained from the same sample, sequenced in a study of metastatic and nonmetastatic thyroid tumors. TCRdb re-called clones from the PCR reads using MiXCR. The table lists roughly 8,900 clones, approximately 25% of them singletons, with roughly 13% in the top ten. Before thyroid surgery, none of the patients had received any treatment. The specimen was adjacent normal tissue. The origin of the receptors is a female donor with papillary thyroid cancer or a benign thyroid nodule (not recorded which). Some clones in this sample may be carry-over from other donors' samples.

Relative to its sample, this clone is medium-sized. The J gene is TRBJ1-1, the V gene TRBV12-3 or TRBV12-4, with TRBD1 identical over 7 bases. This CDR3 spans 14 amino acids. V gave up 0 bases and J gave up 4 bases; unmatched junction bases: 2. The CDR3 DNA is TGTGCCAGCAGTTTAGCAAGGGGGCTCACTGAAGCTTTCTTT. Residues: CASSLARGLTEAFF.

This chain uses TRBV11-2 with TRBJ2-7, with 8 bases identical to TRBD2. In germline, CDR1 is SGHAT, CDR2 FQNNGV. The CDR3 sequence is 16 residues long. The J segment lost 7 bases and the V segment lost 3 bases, leaving 14 bases of the junction unmatched. DNA of the CDR3: TGTGCCAGCAGCTTCCGGGGGGGCACCACTTTTTGGGAGCAGTACTTC. It yields the protein CASSFRGGTTFWEQYF.

As concerns this clone: A clone one base away is much larger, so this may be a read error. The chain carries TRBV14 and TRBJ2-7; D may be TRBD1 (5 bases). This CDR3 contains 18 residues. Between the trimmed V and J ends, which lost 1 base and 0 bases, there was a span of 19 bases. From germline, CDR1 is SGHDN and CDR2 FVKESK. The CDR3 DNA follows: TGTGCCAGCAGCCAAGGGTCCTCGTGGACAAGGCTCTCCTACGAGCAGTACTTC. It specifies CASSQGSSWTRLSYEQYF.

The sample holds a few counts of this clone. This rearrangement joins TRBV6-2 or TRBV6-3 to TRBJ2-5; the D gene is possibly TRBD2 (6 bases). V lost 0 bases and J 5 bases, leaving 16 bases between the germline ends. Germline V gene data show CDR1 as MNHEY and CDR2 as SVGEGT. CDR3 size: 16 residues. CDR3 DNA sequence: TGTGCCAGCAGTTACTCGGGGGGATCGGTAGGGGAGACCCAGTACTTC. It specifies CASSYSGGSVGETQYF.

This clone occurred many times. DNA of the CDR3: TGCGCCAGCAGCCAAGGGGGTGGAGGGGGCAGGACAGATACGCAGTATTTT. Its protein is CASSQGGGGGRTDTQYF. This chain joins TRBV4-1 and TRBJ2-3; the D gene is possibly TRBD1 (7 bases). V shed 1 base and J shed 3 bases, with 17 bases lying between them. In germline, CDR1 is MGHRA, CDR2 YSYEKL. The CDR3 has 17 amino acids.

Concerning this clone: A much larger clone is a single base away; this may be a read error. The chain has TRBV14 and TRBJ1-1, with unresolved D. Germline V gives CDR1 SGHDN, CDR2 FVKESK. CDR3 length equals 16 residues. Written as DNA, the CDR3 is TGTGCCTGCAGCCACTTAGTCGGCAGCCTCGGGACTGAAGCTTTCTTT. Protein product: CACSHLVGSLGTEAFF.

This clone was recorded at least ten times. This clone may be a read error of a much larger clone one base away. The gene calls are TRBV24-1 and TRBJ2-2; D perhaps matches TRBD2 (5 bases). The CDR3 sequence is 14 residues long. Germline CDR1 KGHDR, CDR2 SFDVKD. Trimming pared 5 bases from V and 6 bases from J, leaving 12 bases between. The CDR3 is CATSGPTGSGELFF. The CDR3 nucleotides are TGTGCCACCAGTGGTCCGACGGGGTCCGGGGAGCTGTTTTTT.

Only a few counts were recorded for this clone. This chain connects TRBV24-1 to TRBJ2-7; TRBD1 aligns across 9 bases. Per the germline V gene, CDR1 is KGHDR and CDR2 is SFDVKD. The V gene end was trimmed by 6 bases and the J gene end by 5 bases; junction bases not matched to a gene: 7. The CDR3 contains 14 residues. The CDR3 reads CATSLSGTGNEQYF. CDR3 bases: TGTGCCACCAGTCTTAGTGGGACAGGGAACGAGCAGTACTTC.

This chain connects TRBV27 to TRBJ2-1; 8 nucleotides agree with TRBD1. V lost 7 bases to trimming and J lost 5 bases; unmatched junction nucleotides: 4. The CDR3 loop spans 13 amino acids. Germline V gives CDR1 MNHEY, CDR2 SMNVEV (reference sequence). CDR3 residues: CASMDRENNEQFF. As DNA, the CDR3 is TGTGCCAGCATGGACAGGGAGAACAATGAGCAGTTCTTC.

This clone was counted ten times or more. A read error may be the cause here, since a much bigger clone is one base away. This CDR3 is also generated by other DNA sequences in the sample. The chain has TRBV11-2 and TRBJ2-1; D ambiguous. The CDR3 has 16 amino acids. V was clipped by 2 bases and J by 6 bases, with 17 bases between them. Germline V gene lookup returns CDR1 SGHAT and CDR2 FQNNGV. The CDR3 sequence is CASSLQLSPTSNEQFF. CDR3 in DNA: TGTGCCAGCAGCTTACAACTAAGTCCAACGTCCAATGAGCAGTTCTTC.

By proportion, this clone is medium-sized. The rearrangement joins TRBV20-1 to TRBJ2-5; 9 positions match TRBD2. Germline values: CDR1 DFQATT, CDR2 SNEGSKA (reference sequence). J gave up 2 bases and V 4 bases, and 8 bases lay outside the gene matches. There are 15 residues in the CDR3. CDR3 amino acids: CSATQGTSSQETQYF. The CDR3 DNA sequence: TGCAGTGCTACCCAGGGGACTAGCAGTCAAGAGACCCAGTACTTC.

This clone is termed medium-sized (0.01 to 0.1%). This rearrangement joins TRBV30 to TRBJ1-2, with a possible D match to TRBD1 (5 bases). Germline V gene sequence: CDR1 GTSNPN, CDR2 SVGIG (reference sequence). The CDR3 covers 15 residues. Trimming shortened V by 4 bases and J by 2 bases, and 17 bases separated the two germline ends. For the CDR3, the DNA is TGTGCCTGGAACGGGGTGGTAAAGGGGAACTATGGCTACACCTTC. It yields the protein CAWNGVVKGNYGYTF. Full variable domain (missing parts from reference TRBV30 and TRBJ1-2): SQTIHQWPATLVQPVGSPLSLECTVEGTSNPNLYWYRQAAGRGLQLLFYSVGIGQISSEVPQNLSASRPQDRQFILSSKKLLLSDSGFYLCAWNGVVKGNYGYTFGSGTRLTVV.

This clone is deemed medium-sized (0.01 to 0.1%). The V gene is TRBV9, the J gene TRBJ1-1; 9 bases are a match to TRBD1. Germline assignment: CDR1 SGDLS and CDR2 YYNGEE. The CDR3 is made up of 12 amino acids. Trimming took 3 bases from V and 13 from J; bases not matched to a gene: 7. CDR3 in amino acids: CASSDYRGLVFF. The DNA for the CDR3 is TGTGCCAGCAGCGATTACAGGGGGCTGGTTTTCTTT.

This clone was recorded a few times. J is TRBJ2-7 and V is TRBV27, with TRBD2 identical over 9 bases. V shed 6 bases and J 2 bases; nucleotides not matched to a gene: 11. From germline, CDR1 is MNHEY and CDR2 SMNVEV (reference sequence). CDR3 length equals 16 residues. This CDR3 reads CASRPLTSGGPYEQYF. The CDR3 DNA is TGTGCCAGCAGGCCCCTGACAAGCGGGGGGCCCTACGAGCAGTACTTC.

The V call is TRBV11-3, the J call TRBJ1-1; 11 bases are shared with TRBD1. The junction had 7 bases not matched to a gene; V was cut back by 6 bases and J by 7 bases. CDR1 is SGHNT and CDR2 is YENEEA in the germline V gene. The CDR3 consists of 14 residues. The CDR3 spells CASSHRTGGYEAFF. CDR3 coding DNA: TGTGCCAGCAGTCATCGGACAGGGGGCTATGAAGCTTTCTTT.

This chain uses TRBV7-2 with TRBJ1-5, with TRBD1 matching 7 bases. The V gene end was trimmed by 4 bases and the J gene end by 7 bases; junction bases not matched to a gene: 4. This CDR3 comprises 13 residues. Germline assignment: CDR1 SGHTA and CDR2 FQGNSA. In DNA, the CDR3 is TGTGCCAGCAGCTCTCAGGGGGGACAGCCCCAGCATTTT. It specifies CASSSQGGQPQHF. The whole variable domain, remainder taken from reference TRBV7-2 and TRBJ1-5, is GAGVSQSPSNKVTEKGKDVELRCDPISGHTALYWYRQSLGQGLEFLIYFQGNSAPDKSGLPSDRFSAERTGGSVSTLTIQRTQQEDSAVYLCASSSQGGQPQHFGDGTRLSIL.

This clone was seen a handful of times. The junction departs from germline at one end; a sequencing error may be responsible. V usage is TRBV6-1 and J usage is TRBJ1-2; D gene unclear. CDR3 size: 15 residues. Germline CDR1 is MNHNS and CDR2 is SASEGT. In nucleotides, the CDR3 is TGTGCCAGCAGTGAAGGATTGTGGAGTAACTATGGCTACGCCTTC. It yields the protein CASSEGLWSNYGYAF.

This clone was picked up a small number of times. An end of the junction does not agree with germline; a read error may underlie this. This chain uses TRBV2 with TRBJ2-5; D possibly corresponds to TRBD2 (5 bases). Looked up from germline, CDR1 is SNHLY and CDR2 is FYNNEI. The CDR3 is 14 amino acids. CDR3 amino acids: CSSSDSGIGETQYF. The DNA for the CDR3 is TGTTCCAGCAGTGATTCGGGAATTGGAGAGACCCAGTACTTC.

Notes on this clone: Within the sample, other DNA sequences also encode this same CDR3. The rearrangement links TRBV5-1 to TRBJ2-2, with TRBD2 matching over 12 bases. This CDR3 has 15 amino acids. V lost 7 bases, J lost 4 bases, and 5 bases stayed unmatched. From germline, CDR1 is SGHRS and CDR2 YFSETQ. The CDR3 loop reads CASRLAGGGTGELFF. In DNA, the CDR3 is TGCGCCAGCCGGCTAGCGGGAGGGGGCACCGGGGAGCTGTTTTTT.

This clone has only a few counts. This is likely a read error, given that the CDR3 carries no conserved phenylalanine or tryptophan at its end. The chain is built from TRBV10-2 and TRBJ2-3, with D unresolved. The CDR3 extends over 12 amino acids. Germline V gene lookup returns CDR1 WSHSY and CDR2 SAAADI. The chain's CDR3 is CANSLPSDTQYL. DNA for the CDR3: TGCGCCAACAGTCTCCCTTCAGATACGCAGTATCTT.

There are a few counts of this clone. The rearrangement joins TRBV6-5 to TRBJ1-2; D perhaps matches TRBD1 (5 bases). The V end lost 7 bases, the J end lost 8 bases, and 17 bases lay between the germline ends. CDR3 size: 13 residues. CDR1 is MNHEY and CDR2 is SVGAGI in the germline V gene. The CDR3 coding sequence is TGTGCCAGCACTTCCTCGGGGGGACTGGGCTACACCTTC. This sequence encodes CASTSSGGLGYTF.

The gene calls are TRBV19 and TRBJ1-4; 9 positions match TRBD1. This CDR3 is 14 amino acids long. The V gene end was trimmed by 5 bases and the J gene end by 5 bases; junction bases not matched to a gene: 3. From germline, CDR1 is LNHDA and CDR2 SQIVND (reference sequence). In DNA, the CDR3 is TGTGCCAGTAGTTTAGGGACAGGGAATGAAAAACTGTTTTTT. It translates to CASSLGTGNEKLFF.

This clone was recorded at least ten times. The rearrangement links TRBV10-3 to TRBJ1-1; the match to TRBD1 covers 8 bases. Germline V gives CDR1 ENHRY, CDR2 SYGVKD. Unmatched junction bases numbered 4, after V lost 5 bases and J lost 5 bases. The CDR3 extends over 13 amino acids. The CDR3 region has the DNA TGTGCCATCAGTTTACAGGGGGGGACTGAAGCTTTCTTT. Its protein product is CAISLQGGTEAFF.

This clone is categorized as medium-sized. The chain joins TRBV20-1 to TRBJ2-3, with 9 bases aligning to TRBD2. Germline CDR1 and CDR2: DFQATT and SNEGSKA (reference sequence). There are 16 residues in the CDR3. The ends lost 4 bases at V and 0 bases at J; junction bases unmatched: 8. The CDR3 nucleotides read TGCAGTGCTAAACTAGCGGGCCTCACTAGCACAGATACGCAGTATTTT. Translating it yields CSAKLAGLTSTDTQYF.

This clone showed up many times. This chain links TRBV4-1 with TRBJ2-3, with TRBD2 identical over 10 bases. The germline CDR1 and CDR2 sequences are MGHRA and YSYEKL. This CDR3 has 15 amino acids. Losses at the gene ends were 1 base for V and 6 bases for J; bases not matched to a gene: 4. The CDR3 sequence is CASSQGLAGGDTQYF. In DNA form, the CDR3 reads TGCGCCAGCAGCCAAGGGTTAGCGGGAGGTGATACGCAGTATTTT.

By its share, this clone is medium-sized (0.01 to 0.1%). The genes are TRBV7-9 and TRBJ1-1; no clear D gene. CDR3 length: 13 residues. Trimming took off 6 bases at V and 4 bases at J, with 12 bases between the two ends. In germline, CDR1 is SEHNR, CDR2 FQNEAQ (reference sequence). The CDR3 DNA sequence: TGTGCCAGCAGTTCTCACCTGGTCACTGAAGCTTTCTTT. The encoded protein is CASSSHLVTEAFF.

By its share, this clone is medium-sized. The V gene is TRBV20-1, the J gene TRBJ1-6; D is unclear. Trimming cost V 1 base and J 11 bases, with 15 bases left between them. Germline CDR1 and CDR2: DFQATT and SNEGSKA (reference sequence). The CDR3 has 14 residues. The CDR3: CSARAPDVVAPLHF. CDR3 nucleotide sequence: TGCAGTGCTAGAGCGCCTGATGTTGTTGCACCCCTCCACTTT.

Only a few counts were recorded for this clone. The chain uses TRBV24-1 and TRBJ2-2, with D tentatively TRBD1 (5 bases). Between the trimmed V and J ends, which lost 4 bases and 5 bases, there was a span of 13 bases. CDR1 and CDR2 from the germline V gene are KGHDR and SFDVKD. CDR3 length equals 15 residues. The CDR3 protein is CATSEGVLGTGELFF. In DNA, the CDR3 is TGTGCCACCAGTGAAGGGGTGCTGGGGACCGGGGAGCTGTTTTTT.

The chain is built from TRBV6-6 and TRBJ2-7; 9 bases match TRBD2. V dropped 0 bases and J dropped 2; count of bases not matched to a gene: 2. This CDR3 has 15 residues. Germline CDR1 MNHNY, CDR2 SVGAGI (reference sequence). The CDR3 DNA follows: TGTGCCAGCAGTTACTCGATAGCGGGGGCCTACGAGCAGTACTTC. Protein: CASSYSIAGAYEQYF.

V gene TRBV11-3 combines with J gene TRBJ2-7, with 11 positions matching TRBD2. J gave up 7 bases and V 2 bases, and 10 bases lay outside the gene matches. Germline V CDR1 and CDR2: SGHNT, YENEEA. This CDR3 has 16 residues. CDR3 sequence reads: CASSLWRGTSGLEQYF. The CDR3 DNA reads as TGTGCCAGCAGCTTATGGAGAGGGACTAGCGGACTGGAGCAGTACTTC.

This clone is labeled medium-sized (0.01 to 0.1%). The V and J genes are TRBV11-2 and TRBJ2-3, with D tentatively TRBD1 (6 bases). The V gene's germline CDR1 is SGHAT and CDR2 FQNNGV. V was trimmed by 0 bases and J by 14 bases, leaving 15 bases between them. The CDR3 runs to 13 residues. CDR3 sequence reads: CASSLEGRARGYF. For the CDR3, the DNA is TGTGCCAGCAGCTTAGAGGGCAGGGCCAGGGGGTATTTT.